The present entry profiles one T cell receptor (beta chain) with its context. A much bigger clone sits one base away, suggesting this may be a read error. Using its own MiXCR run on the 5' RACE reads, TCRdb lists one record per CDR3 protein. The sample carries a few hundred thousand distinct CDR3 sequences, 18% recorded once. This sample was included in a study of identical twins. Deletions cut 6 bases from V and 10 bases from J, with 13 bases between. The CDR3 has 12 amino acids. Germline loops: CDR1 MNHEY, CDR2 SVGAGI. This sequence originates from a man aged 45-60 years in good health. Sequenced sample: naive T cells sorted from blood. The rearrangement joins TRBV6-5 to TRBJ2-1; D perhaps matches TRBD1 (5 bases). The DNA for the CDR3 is TGTGCCAGCAGCTTGCAGACAGAGGAGCAGTTCTTC. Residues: CASSLQTEEQFF.